Presented here are 27 T cell receptor beta chains from one specimen sequenced in a study of siplizumab effects on memory and regulatory T cells. Clones were read by immunoSEQ multiplex PCR, and TCRdb kept only the in-frame ones, dropping some. The sample gives 95,000 to 100,000 clones, around nine tenths of which show up once; 12% is in the top ten. Input material: non-Treg CD4+ T cells sorted from blood. The receptors derive from a human donor in good health.

The genes are TRBV19 and TRBJ1-2, with a weak D call TRBD1 (6 bases). V shed 4 bases and J shed 5 bases, with 14 bases lying between them. The germline CDR1 and CDR2 sequences are LNHDA and SQIVND (reference sequence). The CDR3 is 14 residues long. The CDR3 here is CASSNPDRDYGYTF. In DNA form, the CDR3 reads TGTGCCAGTAGTAACCCGGACAGAGATTATGGCTACACCTTC. Based on the CDR3 plus reference TRBV19 and TRBJ1-2, the full variable domain is DGGITQSPKYLFRKEGQNVTLSCEQNLNHDAMYWYRQDPGQGLRLIYYSQIVNDFQKGDIAEGYSVSREKKESFPLTVTSAQKNPTAFYLCASSNPDRDYGYTFGSGTRLTVV.

The chain employs TRBV7-6 and TRBJ1-2; TRBD1 matches 7 bases. The CDR3 runs to 14 residues. The ends lost 4 bases at V and 1 base at J; junction bases unmatched: 3. Germline lookup yields CDR1 SGHVS and CDR2 FNYEAQ. CDR3 amino acids: CASSSQGGNYGYTF. For the CDR3, the DNA is TGTGCCAGCAGCTCCCAGGGGGGTAACTATGGCTACACCTTC.

DNA of the CDR3: TGTGCCAGCAGTGAAGAGGGGTTCTCTGAAGCTTTCTTT. Its protein product is CASSEEGFSEAFF. This chain connects TRBV2 to TRBJ1-1; D may be TRBD1 (5 bases). This CDR3 spans 13 amino acids. V lost 1 base to trimming and J lost 6 bases, with 9 bases between them. Germline CDR1 reads SNHLY; CDR2 reads FYNNEI. The full variable domain, in which reference TRBV2 and TRBJ1-1 provide the parts outside the CDR3, is EPEVTQTPSHQVTQMGQEVILRCVPISNHLYFYWYRQILGQKVEFLVSFYNNEISEKSEIFDDQFSVERPDGSNFTLKIRSTKLEDSAMYFCASSEEGFSEAFFGQGTRLTVV.

The chain has TRBV28 and TRBJ1-2; 7 positions match TRBD1. In germline, CDR1 is MDHEN, CDR2 SYDVKM. Trimming removed 4 bases from V and 2 bases from J; junction bases left unmatched: 7. This CDR3 region has 15 residues. CDR3 residues: CASSSGGGVNYGYTF. The CDR3 DNA reads TGTGCCAGCAGTTCAGGGGGTGGGGTGAACTATGGCTACACCTTC.

This clone was observed a single time. The chain recombines TRBV6-1 with TRBJ2-3; possible D gene TRBD2, 6 bases. This CDR3 has 14 amino acids. With 4 bases removed from V and 4 bases from J, the gap between germline ends came to 12 bases. From germline, CDR1 is MNHNS and CDR2 SASEGT. The CDR3 nucleotides read TGTGCCAGCAGTGGCGGTGGAGGGGCAGATACGCAGTATTTT. It is translated as CASSGGGGADTQYF.

The V and J genes are TRBV5-1 and TRBJ1-4; no definite D call. Trimming left V 5 bases short and J 8 bases short, with 10 bases between. The CDR3 is 12 residues long. Looked up from germline, CDR1 is SGHRS and CDR2 is YFSETQ. CDR3 sequence (DNA): TGCGCCAGCAGGGCAGTAGGGGAAAAACTGTTTTTT. Translated, it gives CASRAVGEKLFF.

The chain joins TRBV5-1 to TRBJ2-1, with D possibly being TRBD2 (6 bases). Germline CDR1 SGHRS, CDR2 YFSETQ. The V gene lost 0 bases and the J gene lost 7 bases, with 17 bases spanning the gap. The CDR3 spans 16 residues. This chain's CDR3 is CASSLGVTGVGNEQFF. CDR3 nucleotide sequence: TGCGCCAGCAGCTTGGGAGTTACGGGAGTGGGAAATGAGCAGTTCTTC. Drawing the rest from reference TRBV5-1 and TRBJ2-1, the complete variable domain is KAGVTQTPRYLIKTRGQQVTLSCSPISGHRSVSWYQQTPGQGLQFLFEYFSETQRNKGNFPGRFSGRQFSNSRSEMNVSTLELGDSALYLCASSLGVTGVGNEQFFGPGTRLTVL.

This chain uses TRBV18 with TRBJ2-7, with 9 positions matching TRBD1. CDR1 is KGHSH, CDR2 LQKENI, per germline. With V trimmed by 2 bases and J by 4 bases, 0 bases remained unmatched. The CDR3 spans 13 residues. Here the CDR3 reads CASSPGTGYEQYF. For the CDR3, the DNA is TGTGCCAGCTCACCAGGGACAGGGTACGAGCAGTACTTC.

The sample holds a few counts of this clone. The CDR3 nucleotides read TGTGCCAGCAGCTTAAGCCCTGGGCATCAGCCCCAGCATTTT. It codes for CASSLSPGHQPQHF. V is TRBV7-9 and J is TRBJ1-5, with D uncertain. Germline-derived CDR1 and CDR2 are SEHNR and FQNEAQ (reference sequence). V was cut by 2 bases and J by 5 bases, with 10 bases left in between. The CDR3 has 14 amino acids.

The chain combines TRBV15 with TRBJ2-1, with D perhaps being TRBD1 or TRBD2 (5 bases each). This CDR3 is 14 amino acids long. Germline CDR1 is LNHNV and CDR2 is YYDKDF (reference sequence). V lost 9 bases and J 8 bases, leaving 20 bases between the germline ends. CDR3 amino acids: CATKPGPKGDEQFF. The CDR3 DNA reads as TGTGCCACTAAGCCGGGACCAAAGGGAGATGAGCAGTTCTTC.

The V gene is TRBV5-1, the J gene TRBJ2-7, with D maybe TRBD2 (7 bases). This CDR3 is built from 16 residues. The germline CDR1 and CDR2 sequences are SGHRS and YFSETQ. V lost 4 bases and J 3 bases, leaving 20 bases between the germline ends. As DNA, the CDR3 is TGCGCCAGCAGCAAGGGATTAGGGGGAGGGATCTACGAGCAGTACTTC. It specifies CASSKGLGGGIYEQYF. The full variable domain, rest sourced from reference TRBV5-1 and TRBJ2-7, is KAGVTQTPRYLIKTRGQQVTLSCSPISGHRSVSWYQQTPGQGLQFLFEYFSETQRNKGNFPGRFSGRQFSNSRSEMNVSTLELGDSALYLCASSKGLGGGIYEQYFGPGTRLTVT.

As DNA, the CDR3 is TGTGCCAGCAGTGAGCGGATAGCGGGCGGACAGCCCCAGCATTTT. This gives the protein CASSERIAGGQPQHF. This chain joins TRBV6-1 and TRBJ1-5; D uncertain. The CDR3 runs to 15 residues. Trimming left V 3 bases short and J 7 bases short, with 16 bases between. From germline, CDR1 is MNHNS and CDR2 SASEGT.

This chain joins TRBV6-5 and TRBJ2-7, with TRBD2 identical over 7 bases. This CDR3 spans 13 amino acids. V lost 7 bases, J lost 7 bases, and 10 bases stayed unmatched. Germline V gene data show CDR1 as MNHEY and CDR2 as SVGAGI. The DNA of the CDR3 is TGTGCCAGCACTCGGGGGAGGGCCAGTGAGCAGTACTTC. This codes for CASTRGRASEQYF.

The chain uses TRBV7-2 and TRBJ2-4; maybe TRBD2 (5 bases). The ends were cut back, 5 bases at V and 13 bases at J, with 15 bases in the middle. Germline CDR1 SGHTA, CDR2 FQGNSA. This CDR3 spans 12 amino acids. CDR3 residues: CASSKDSSLQYF. Written as DNA, the CDR3 is TGTGCCAGCAGCAAGGACTCTTCCCTACAGTACTTC.

V is TRBV7-9 and J is TRBJ2-2; D gene uncertain. Germline CDR1 SEHNR, CDR2 FQNEAQ (reference sequence). The length of the CDR3 is 16 residues. Trimming pared 1 base from V and 3 bases from J, leaving 12 bases between. CDR3 residues: CASSLGVYRYTGELFF. The CDR3 nucleotides are TGTGCCAGCAGCTTAGGGGTATACCGATACACCGGGGAGCTGTTTTTT.

The chain recombines TRBV28 with TRBJ1-5; unclear D gene. Germline V gene lookup returns CDR1 MDHEN and CDR2 SYDVKM. The ends were cut back, 2 bases at V and 9 bases at J, with 8 bases in the middle. CDR3 length: 12 amino acids. Here the CDR3 DNA reads TGTGCCAGCAGTTTAACTGGGAGGCCCCAGCATTTT. Translating gives CASSLTGRPQHF.

This rearrangement joins TRBV9 to TRBJ2-1; TRBD2 matches 8 bases. Losses at the gene ends were 0 bases for V and 4 bases for J; bases not matched to a gene: 3. Germline CDR1 and CDR2: SGDLS and YYNGEE. The CDR3 is 15 amino acids. The CDR3 DNA follows: TGTGCCAGCAGCGTAGGACTAGCGCGTTACAATGAGCAGTTCTTC. Amino acids: CASSVGLARYNEQFF.

The chain combines TRBV5-4 with TRBJ2-5; TRBD2 aligns across 8 bases. The CDR3 is 15 amino acids. Germline CDR1 is SGHNT and CDR2 is YYREEE (reference sequence). V lost 0 bases and J lost 6; bases outside the gene matches: 7. The chain's CDR3 is CASSLEPSGRKTQYF. CDR3 coding DNA: TGTGCCAGCAGCTTGGAGCCTAGCGGGCGGAAGACCCAGTACTTC.

V gene TRBV5-1 combines with J gene TRBJ2-7; 12 bases agree with TRBD2. CDR1 is SGHRS, CDR2 YFSETQ, per germline. The length of the CDR3 is 14 residues. The trim removed 4 bases at V and 6 bases at J, leaving 5 bases unmatched. The CDR3 nucleotides are TGCGCCAGCAGCCCTTGGACTAGCGGGACCGAGCAGTACTTC. This translates into CASSPWTSGTEQYF. Combining the CDR3 with reference TRBV5-1 and TRBJ2-7 gives the whole variable domain KAGVTQTPRYLIKTRGQQVTLSCSPISGHRSVSWYQQTPGQGLQFLFEYFSETQRNKGNFPGRFSGRQFSNSRSEMNVSTLELGDSALYLCASSPWTSGTEQYFGPGTRLTVT.

This chain links TRBV2 with TRBJ1-1, with D maybe TRBD1 (5 bases). Trimming took 6 bases from V and 1 from J, leaving 9 bases between them. Germline CDR1 and CDR2: SNHLY and FYNNEI. There are 13 residues in the CDR3. In DNA form, the CDR3 reads TGTGCCAGCAGACGAGGGGCGAACACTGAAGCTTTCTTT. Translating gives CASRRGANTEAFF.

The chain uses TRBV27 and TRBJ2-2; 9 nucleotides line up with TRBD2. V was pared by 7 bases and J by 3 bases, with 9 bases of the junction left unmatched. CDR3 length: 16 amino acids. Germline V CDR1 and CDR2: MNHEY, SMNVEV (reference sequence). CDR3 sequence (DNA): TGTGCCAGCATTCATAGCGGGAGTGTGGACACCGGGGAGCTGTTTTTT. Protein product: CASIHSGSVDTGELFF.

As DNA, the CDR3 is TGTGCCACCCTCTGGGGTGGGAATCAGCCCCAGCATTTT. Amino acid sequence: CATLWGGNQPQHF. The J gene is TRBJ1-5, the V gene TRBV28; D is unclear. Germline CDR1 reads MDHEN; CDR2 reads SYDVKM. The CDR3 is 13 residues long. V lost 10 bases and J 4 bases, leaving 14 bases between the germline ends.

This chain joins TRBV21-1 and TRBJ2-1; the table gives TRBD2 as D, unverified against the DNA. TRBV21-1 is listed as a pseudogene. This CDR3 has 17 amino acids. CDR3 residues: CASSKSSSGSSYNEQFF. The CDR3 DNA reads TGTGCCAGCAGTAAAAGCTCTAGCGGGAGCTCCTACAATGAGCAGTTCTTC.

V and J are TRBV19 and TRBJ2-1; D is unresolved. The CDR3 is 15 amino acids. The V and J ends lost 3 bases and 7 bases respectively, with 16 bases between them. CDR1 LNHDA and CDR2 SQIVND come from the germline V gene (reference sequence). This CDR3 is CASSIEEQWRNEQFF. CDR3 DNA sequence: TGTGCCAGTAGTATTGAGGAGCAGTGGCGGAATGAGCAGTTCTTC.

V and J are TRBV6-1 and TRBJ2-7; a weak D match, TRBD2 (6 bases). Germline CDR1 is MNHNS and CDR2 is SASEGT. The CDR3 has 13 residues. Trimming cost V 6 bases and J 4 bases, with 13 bases left between them. DNA of the CDR3: TGTGCCAGCAGCGGGACTGCGGGGTACGAGCAGTACTTC. Encoded protein: CASSGTAGYEQYF.

The chain carries TRBV5-1 and TRBJ1-3; D ambiguous. The CDR3 sequence is 15 residues long. V lost 2 bases and J 4 bases, leaving 13 bases between the germline ends. Germline values: CDR1 SGHRS, CDR2 YFSETQ. The chain's CDR3 is CASSLTRATGNTIYF. For the CDR3, the DNA is TGCGCCAGCAGCTTAACCCGGGCGACCGGAAACACCATATATTTT.

The J gene is TRBJ1-4, the V gene TRBV7-9, with D unresolved. This CDR3 has 14 amino acids. Trimming left V 3 bases short and J 4 bases short, with 9 bases between. CDR1 is SEHNR, CDR2 FQNEAQ, per germline (reference sequence). CDR3 sequence (DNA): TGTGCCAGCAGCTTGGAACGCAGTAATGAAAAACTGTTTTTT. Protein product: CASSLERSNEKLFF.